This entry lists 16 T cell receptor beta chains sequenced from one sample in a study of monozygotic twins with inflammatory bowel disease. With the 5' RACE reads reprocessed, TCRdb shows one record per CDR3 protein and no DNA. This sample's table reports around 370,000 distinct CDR3 sequences. The specimen was blood. Every receptor here comes from a human donor with ulcerative colitis or Crohn's disease, or a healthy co-twin of an affected twin (not recorded which).

The V and J genes are TRBV29-1 and TRBJ2-3; TCRdb reports TRBD1, a call that lacks DNA to check it against. The CDR3 has 12 residues. The germline gives CDR1 SQVTM, CDR2 ANQGSEA. This chain's CDR3 is CSMGTGADTQYF.

This CDR3 reads CASSFDRVGTGELFF. The V and J genes are TRBV12-3 or TRBV12-4 and TRBJ2-2; absent DNA, TCRdb's TRBD1 call cannot be checked. This CDR3 has 15 residues.

The rearrangement uses TRBV15 and TRBJ2-7; TCRdb's D gene call, TRBD1, goes unchecked for lack of DNA. Germline V lookup: CDR1 LNHNV, CDR2 YYDKDF (reference sequence). This CDR3 has 12 residues. CDR3: CATSLQGYEQYF.

The V and J genes are TRBV20-1 and TRBJ2-3; TCRdb gives TRBD2 as the D gene, but with no DNA this cannot be confirmed. The germline gives CDR1 DFQATT, CDR2 SNEGSKA (reference sequence). The CDR3 consists of 18 residues. The chain's CDR3 is CSARDPNLSGKSTDTQYF.

V usage is TRBV6-2 or TRBV6-3 and J usage is TRBJ2-5; TCRdb selects TRBD1, and the lack of DNA leaves this call unchecked. CDR3 length: 15 residues. Looked up from germline, CDR1 is MNHEY and CDR2 is SVGEGT. CDR3 protein: CASRGDRGSWETQYF.

The gene calls are TRBV5-1 and TRBJ2-7; the D call from TCRdb, TRBD1, cannot be confirmed without DNA. CDR1 and CDR2 from the germline V gene are SGHRS and YFSETQ. There are 14 residues in the CDR3. The CDR3 here is CASSFVGGSYEQYF.

The chain employs TRBV7-2 and TRBJ2-5; TCRdb returns TRBD1, unconfirmable since there is no DNA. This CDR3 is 17 amino acids long. Germline V gene data show CDR1 as SGHTA and CDR2 as FQGNSA. The CDR3 protein is CASSFVATGPYQETQYF.

V is TRBV30 and J is TRBJ1-6. Looked up from germline, CDR1 is GTSNPN and CDR2 is SVGIG (reference sequence). The CDR3 has 15 amino acids. The chain's CDR3 is CAWSVGDSYNSPLHF.

The V gene is TRBV4-1, the J gene TRBJ2-5. The CDR3 runs 13 residues. Germline CDR1 is MGHRA and CDR2 is YSYEKL. The CDR3 region is CASSSTSQETQYF.

The rearrangement uses TRBV7-3 and TRBJ1-5. CDR1 and CDR2 from the germline V gene are SGHTA and FQGTGA. The CDR3 spans 14 residues. CDR3 sequence: CASSSTGRYQPQHF.

The genes are TRBV4-3 and TRBJ2-1; TCRdb outputs TRBD1, but without DNA this stays unchecked. This CDR3 region has 17 residues. Germline V lookup: CDR1 LGHNA, CDR2 YSLEER. The CDR3 sequence: CASSQVLAGPSYNEQFF.

The J gene is TRBJ2-7, the V gene TRBV7-6; TCRdb selects TRBD1, and the lack of DNA leaves this call unchecked. The germline V gene encodes CDR1 SGHVS and CDR2 FNYEAQ. CDR3 length equals 14 residues. The CDR3 here is CASSSRDREYEQYF.

This chain connects TRBV27 to TRBJ1-5. Germline V gene lookup returns CDR1 MNHEY and CDR2 SMNVEV (reference sequence). The CDR3 spans 16 residues. CDR3 in amino acids: CASSLSPTDSNQPQHF.

The chain carries TRBV7-2 and TRBJ1-6; TCRdb picks TRBD1, but there is no DNA to check that call. Germline CDR1 reads SGHTA; CDR2 reads FQGNSA. The CDR3 covers 12 residues. CDR3 loop: CASRSQVPTLHF.

V gene TRBV11-2 combines with J gene TRBJ1-4; TCRdb picks TRBD1, but there is no DNA to check that call. CDR1 is SGHAT and CDR2 is FQNNGV in the germline V gene. The length of the CDR3 is 14 residues. The CDR3 reads CASSSGQGREKLFF. Supplemented by reference TRBV11-2 and TRBJ1-4, the full variable domain reads EAGVAQSPRYKIIEKRQSVAFWCNPISGHATLYWYQQILGQGPKLLIQFQNNGVVDDSQLPKDRFSAERLKGVDSTLKIQPAKLEDSAVYLCASSSGQGREKLFFGSGTQLSVL.

The rearrangement links TRBV5-1 to TRBJ2-7; TCRdb proposes TRBD1, but this gene call is untestable without DNA. This CDR3 region has 14 residues. The germline V gene has CDR1 SGHRS and CDR2 YFSETQ. The CDR3 spells CASSFDRGNYEQYF.